This T cell receptor beta chain was captured by sequencing in a study of response to subunit inactivated influenza vaccine (dated by TCRdb to about 2018). At the level of the whole study: Deep quantitative T cell receptor repertoire profiling was used in the study to track responses to a trivalent subunit inactivated influenza vaccine. Paper-wide results and their limitations: According to the authors, only a limited number of new T cells may be recruited by each seasonal influenza vaccination.

Its CDR3 holds 15 amino acids, cysteine through phenylalanine. Only CDR3 DNA remains: 45 bases, in frame from the first base. In the germline V gene (reference sequence), CDR1 corresponds to DFQATT and CDR2 to SNEGSKA. The junction shows trimming of 4 bases on V and 4 bases on J, and the gene matches do not reach 10 bases of it. Library creation used RT-PCR. The data were produced on an Illumina HiSeq 2500. TCRdb reran the public reads through fastp at Q25 and MiXCR, keeping productive beta chains. Each entry is one CDR3 protein sequence, shown with its most common DNA and genes. The sample table lists about 650,000 distinct CDR3 sequences, less than 15% of them with a count of one. The leading ten clones occupy roughly 7.6% of the sample. This clonotype was seen a handful of times. It lacks a known antigen. No base qualities exist here, and no much larger clone lies one base off it.

In this chain, TRBV20-1 is recombined with TRBJ2-7; the junction holds 10 bases that match TRBD1. The origin of this receptor is a man aged 50-60 years who received an inactivated influenza vaccine. Donor details come from another sample of the same person, matched by shared clones. Source: PBMCs from blood, taken approximately 15 days before vaccination. The sequenced DNA: TGCAGTGCTACCCCGAGTTCGGGACAGGGGTACGAGCAGTACTTC. It translates to CSATPSSGQGYEQYF.